Each of the 11 T cell receptor beta chains below was sequenced from the same sample in a study of T cells in Graves' hyperthyroidism and ophthalmopathy. RNA transcripts were the template for amplifying TCR beta CDR3 regions. The TCR CDR3 was amplified in a first-round RT-PCR using the HTBI primer set. TCRdb ran MiXCR on the multiplex PCR reads and lists one entry per CDR3 protein. The sample records a few hundred thousand distinct CDR3 sequences, more than 15% being singletons. The sample consisted of blood. The source of these receptors is a woman aged 40 to 49 with Graves' ophthalmopathy.

This clonotype was found a few times. The rearrangement uses TRBV6-1 and TRBJ1-5; 7 positions match TRBD1. Per the germline V gene, CDR1 is MNHNS and CDR2 is SASEGT. Germline trimming cut 6 bases from V and 7 bases from J; bases unmatched to any gene: 9. The CDR3 length is 14 residues. The CDR3, as DNA: TGTGCCAGCAGCCGCAATGACAGGGTCCAGCCCCAGCATTTT. Amino acids: CASSRNDRVQPQHF.

This clonotype was seen a handful of times. The chain links TRBV18 to TRBJ2-2, with a weak D call TRBD1 (7 bases). The CDR3 runs 17 residues. V lost 2 bases and J 7 bases, leaving 20 bases between the germline ends. In germline, CDR1 is KGHSH, CDR2 LQKENI. DNA of the CDR3: TGTGCCAGCTCACCATCGACCGCAGGGGGACTTGGCGGGGAGCTGTTTTTT. Its protein is CASSPSTAGGLGGELFF.

The chain joins TRBV2 to TRBJ1-1; tentatively, D is TRBD1 (6 bases). Trimming removed 5 bases at V and 1 base at J, with 20 bases between. The CDR3 is 17 residues long. Germline V CDR1 and CDR2: SNHLY, FYNNEI. In nucleotides, the CDR3 is TGTGCCAGCAGTTTAGCGCTGGGGGGGCTGAAGAACACTGAAGCTTTCTTT. Encoded protein: CASSLALGGLKNTEAFF.

This clonotype has ten or more counts. The rearrangement joins TRBV6-1 to TRBJ1-4, with TRBD1 as a possible D gene (5 bases). V was pared by 4 bases and J by 6 bases, with 15 bases between. This CDR3 contains 15 residues. CDR1 and CDR2 from the germline V gene are MNHNS and SASEGT. CDR3 in DNA: TGTGCCAGCAGTGTTGGGGCCCTGAGCGATGAAAAACTGTTTTTT. Its protein product is CASSVGALSDEKLFF.

This clonotype appeared many times. This chain joins TRBV5-1 and TRBJ2-3; the D gene could be TRBD1 or TRBD2 (5 bases each). The CDR3 is 16 amino acids. Germline CDR1 is SGHRS and CDR2 is YFSETQ. Between the trimmed V and J ends, which lost 4 bases and 0 bases, there was a span of 15 bases. CDR3 loop: CASSRDGRVSTDTQYF. CDR3 DNA: TGCGCCAGCAGCCGGGATGGCAGGGTCAGCACAGATACGCAGTATTTT.

This clonotype has a handful of counts. This chain joins TRBV29-1 and TRBJ2-5; no definite D call. Germline values: CDR1 SQVTM, CDR2 ANQGSEA. V was trimmed by 4 bases and J by 4 bases, leaving 10 bases between them. This CDR3 is 12 amino acids long. CDR3 sequence reads: CSVGPQVETQYF. The CDR3 DNA is TGCAGCGTTGGACCGCAAGTAGAGACCCAGTACTTC.

This clonotype turned up a few times. The chain has TRBV18 and TRBJ1-5; 11 nucleotides agree with TRBD1. Trimming took 3 bases from V and 2 from J; bases not matched to a gene: 9. CDR3 length equals 18 residues. Germline V lookup: CDR1 KGHSH, CDR2 LQKENI. The CDR3 sequence is CASSPGGQGALGNQPQHF. The CDR3, as DNA: TGTGCCAGCTCACCCGGCGGACAGGGGGCTTTAGGCAATCAGCCCCAGCATTTT.

This clonotype occurred a few times. The rearrangement joins TRBV6-2 or TRBV6-3 to TRBJ1-5, with D unresolved. V lost 5 bases, J lost 4 bases, and 9 bases lay in between. The CDR3 extends over 13 amino acids. Germline CDR1 MNHEY, CDR2 SVGEGT. CDR3 DNA: TGTGCCAGCAGTGACGACCGGAATCAGCCCCAGCATTTT. Amino acids: CASSDDRNQPQHF.

The gene calls are TRBV29-1 and TRBJ2-7, with 12 bases that match TRBD2. The CDR3 totals 18 residues. CDR1 is SQVTM and CDR2 is ANQGSEA in the germline V gene. Trimming removed 5 bases from V and 3 bases from J; junction bases left unmatched: 17. CDR3 bases: TGCAGCGTTCAACCGGGACACCAGACTAGCGGGAGATTCTACGAGCAGTACTTC. This gives the protein CSVQPGHQTSGRFYEQYF.

V and J are TRBV6-1 and TRBJ1-1; 9 bases line up with TRBD1. The germline V gene encodes CDR1 MNHNS and CDR2 SASEGT. This CDR3 has 14 residues. Trimming at V came to 4 bases and at J to 5 bases, leaving 5 bases not matched to a gene. CDR3 sequence: CASSGGTGRTEAFF. The CDR3 DNA reads TGTGCCAGCAGTGGGGGGACAGGGAGGACTGAAGCTTTCTTT.

This clonotype was counted between two and nine times. The chain combines TRBV2 with TRBJ1-4; 12 nucleotides match TRBD1. Germline V gives CDR1 SNHLY, CDR2 FYNNEI. This CDR3 has 14 residues. V trimming: 6 bases; J trimming: 6 bases; junction bases outside the gene matches: 2. The CDR3 loop reads CASSRDRGHEKLFF. In DNA form, the CDR3 reads TGTGCCAGCAGCAGGGACAGGGGGCATGAAAAACTGTTTTTT.